This T cell receptor beta chain originates from a study of cytotoxic CD8 clonotypes in ibrutinib-treated CLL (dated by TCRdb to about 2021). With respect to the entire study: The cohort had about a dozen relapsed/refractory and more than 14 treatment-naive patients; 17 to 18 were IGHV unmutated. On average, each sample yielded approximately 250,000 productive templates and over 90,000 productive rearrangements. Samples at response were collected after a median of roughly 13 months of treatment, with a range of about 6 to 40 months. Longitudinal samples were available for about 30% of the roughly 86 trial participants. Patients were still on ibrutinib when every remission and progressive disease sample was collected. Responses were partial in roughly 24 patients and complete in 2; after median about 70 months follow-up, around 15 stayed in remission and about twelve progressed. Cryopreserved peripheral blood mononuclear cells were obtained prior to treatment, at the time of response, and at either disease progression or sustained remission. Study-wide findings and limitations: Public clonotypes were found to be uncommon and were observed to contract or remain stable during treatment; the increase in clonality was shown to reflect expansion of private clonotypes at ibrutinib response. At ibrutinib response clonality went up, during sustained remission it held steady, and at progression it dropped back toward baseline. Sustained-remission and progressing patients did not have matched sampling times, and lymph node repertoires were not examined. Baseline clonality was found to be higher than that of age-matched healthy donors and was strongly correlated with circulating CD8+ T-cell counts.

A note on this clone: Its antigen remains unidentified. The input lacks base qualities; no much larger clone sits a single base away.

From its cysteine to its phenylalanine, the CDR3 spans 12 amino acids. Kept here is only the CDR3 DNA, which spans 36 bases and is read in frame from base 1. The CDR1 and CDR2 encoded by the germline V gene are SGHRS and YFSETQ. Trimming at the junction amounts to 1 base on V and 6 bases on J, and the germline ends lie 6 bases apart. The time point label here, explained by the study, means: eleven to twelve months on ibrutinib. Around 1.8 micrograms of genomic DNA were extracted from cryopreserved PBMCs for TCR beta library preparation. Longitudinal blood samples from CLL patients receiving ibrutinib monotherapy were subjected to high-throughput TCR beta sequencing. The patients took part in an open-label, single-center phase 2 trial of ibrutinib monotherapy. The goal of deep resolution MiSeq sequencing was a depth between 1 in 1 million and 1 in 200,000 T cells, and coverage averaged 10x per clonotype. The immunoSEQ hsTCRB Kit was used to generate TCR beta libraries. The study's processing was this. ImmunoSEQ Data Assistant and ImmunoSEQ Analyzer were used for data analysis, and V, D and J genes were assigned according to IMGT definitions. Clonality was computed as one minus normalized Shannon entropy of productive rearrangement frequencies, ranging from 0 to 1. Public clonotype analysis was restricted to overrepresented clonotypes comprising at least 0.05% of each patient's repertoire. Thirteen age-matched healthy donor repertoires from immuneACCESS were used as controls for clonality. This is the immuneACCESS table as TCRdb keeps it, with only in-frame sequences that have V and J called. A part of the clones is gone; compared with another copy, unresolved V genes explain less than half, and the rest is unexplained. V and J calls and clone size are given by that table; D and trimming were obtained from the DNA. The sample table records roughly 51,000 clones; roughly 53% of these occur just once. Around a third of the sample lies in the top ten.

The receptor comes from a human donor with chronic lymphocytic leukemia. The sequence joins TRBV5-1 to TRBJ2-3, with no confident D gene call. Sequenced material: PBMCs, taken after 12 months of ibrutinib treatment. Here the CDR3 is given as CASSLTDDTQYF. The bases are TGCGCCAGCAGCTTGACAGACGATACGCAGTATTTT.